Following are 26 T cell receptor beta chains from one sample sequenced in a study of cytomegalovirus exposure and HLA in healthy donors. Amplification used 60 Vbeta primers and 13 Jbeta primers. Here immunoSEQ multiplex PCR was the method, and the copy in TCRdb shows in-frame clones only, minus some. The data hold about 130,000 clones, with nearly 10% observed a single time. Sequencing was carried out using PBMCs. All receptors come from a man between 45 and 60 years old in good health and CMV-seronegative.

This clone was observed a handful of times. The chain carries TRBV15 and TRBJ2-6; tentatively, D is TRBD1 (5 bases). Trimming stripped 0 bases from V and 1 base from J, with 10 bases between. CDR1 and CDR2 (germline): LNHNV, YYDKDF (reference sequence). The CDR3 is 17 amino acids. The CDR3 loop is CATSRDTTASGANVLTF. The CDR3 DNA reads as TGTGCCACCAGCAGAGATACGACAGCATCTGGGGCCAACGTCCTGACTTTC.

The V and J genes are TRBV11-2 and TRBJ1-1, with 7 bases aligning to TRBD1. Germline V CDR1 and CDR2: SGHAT, FQNNGV. The ends lost 5 bases at V and 5 bases at J; junction bases unmatched: 8. The CDR3 sequence is 14 residues long. The CDR3 here is CASSHHRGQTEAFF. The CDR3 DNA is TGTGCCAGCAGCCACCACAGGGGCCAGACTGAAGCTTTCTTT.

The chain employs TRBV30 and TRBJ1-4; possibly TRBD1 for D (6 bases). The germline V gene has CDR1 GTSNPN and CDR2 SVGIG (reference sequence). V lost 5 bases, J lost 2 bases, and 12 bases lay in between. The CDR3 spans 14 residues. The CDR3 is CAWAQGATNEKLFF. CDR3 bases: TGTGCCTGGGCACAGGGAGCGACTAATGAAAAACTGTTTTTT.

This clone was detected only a few times. This sample also contains other DNA sequences that code for the same CDR3. This chain links TRBV19 with TRBJ1-1; maybe TRBD1 (6 bases). V shed 5 bases and J shed 1 base, with 8 bases lying between them. The CDR3 has 13 residues. Per germline, CDR1 LNHDA and CDR2 SQIVND (reference sequence). The CDR3 coding sequence is TGTGCCAGTAGTCCGACAGGGAACACTGAAGCTTTCTTT. The encoded protein is CASSPTGNTEAFF. The variable domain in full, with the rest retrieved from reference TRBV19 and TRBJ1-1, is DGGITQSPKYLFRKEGQNVTLSCEQNLNHDAMYWYRQDPGQGLRLIYYSQIVNDFQKGDIAEGYSVSREKKESFPLTVTSAQKNPTAFYLCASSPTGNTEAFFGQGTRLTVV.

This clone was observed a handful of times. This chain joins TRBV29-1 and TRBJ2-7; TRBD1 agrees at 9 bases. The CDR3 has 13 residues. Germline lookup yields CDR1 SQVTM and CDR2 ANQGSEA. The trim removed 1 base at V and 3 bases at J, leaving 1 base unmatched. DNA for the CDR3: TGCAGCGTTGAAGCGGACAGGGGCTACGAGCAGTACTTC. Its protein product is CSVEADRGYEQYF.

This clone was seen more than once but under ten times. V usage is TRBV5-6 and J usage is TRBJ1-6, with a weak D call TRBD1 (6 bases). Trimming took 1 base from V and 5 from J, leaving 13 bases between them. Germline-derived CDR1 and CDR2 are SGHDT and YYEEEE. The CDR3 is 16 amino acids. CDR3 nucleotides: TGTGCCAGCAGCTTGTACGTGACAGGAGATAATTCACCCCTCCACTTT. This gives the protein CASSLYVTGDNSPLHF.

This rearrangement joins TRBV5-1 to TRBJ1-5; the D gene is possibly TRBD1 (5 bases). Looked up from germline, CDR1 is SGHRS and CDR2 is YFSETQ. The CDR3 length is 14 residues. V was pared by 4 bases and J by 4 bases, with 12 bases between. DNA of the CDR3: TGCGCCAGCAGCCCCGGGGGGGAAAATCAGCCCCAGCATTTT. This sequence encodes CASSPGGENQPQHF.

This rearrangement joins TRBV27 to TRBJ1-5, with 7 bases fitting TRBD1. The trim removed 2 bases at V and 2 bases at J, leaving 3 bases unmatched. The CDR3 spans 15 residues. Germline V CDR1 and CDR2: MNHEY, SMNVEV (reference sequence). CDR3 region: CASSLQGGGNQPQHF. CDR3 nucleotides: TGTGCCAGCAGTTTACAAGGGGGCGGCAATCAGCCCCAGCATTTT.

The chain carries TRBV6-6 and TRBJ2-1; 8 nucleotides agree with TRBD1. The CDR3 runs 16 residues. From germline, CDR1 is MNHNY and CDR2 SVGAGI (reference sequence). Unmatched junction bases numbered 6, after V lost 0 bases and J lost 5 bases. The CDR3 is CASSYSAGQDHNEQFF. CDR3 sequence (DNA): TGTGCCAGCAGTTACTCTGCGGGACAGGACCACAATGAGCAGTTCTTC.

This clone occurred a few times. This chain uses TRBV19 with TRBJ2-7; 8 bases map to TRBD1. Germline assignment: CDR1 LNHDA and CDR2 SQIVND (reference sequence). This CDR3 is built from 15 residues. J was trimmed by 3 bases and V by 7 bases; bases with no gene match: 11. In DNA, the CDR3 is TGTGCCAGTACCCCGGACAGGGAAAAGGGCTACGAGCAGTACTTC. Amino acid sequence: CASTPDREKGYEQYF.

This clone came up many times. J is TRBJ2-7 and V is TRBV6-1, with D possibly being TRBD1 (5 bases). This CDR3 is 16 amino acids long. The V gene's germline CDR1 is MNHNS and CDR2 SASEGT. V was pared by 0 bases and J by 3 bases, with 15 bases between. CDR3: CASSEATTVPSYEQYF. The CDR3 bases are TGTGCCAGCAGTGAAGCCACGACAGTACCTAGCTACGAGCAGTACTTC.

This clone has just a few counts. This sequence joins TRBV27 and TRBJ1-1; the D is unclear. Trimming left V 2 bases short and J 7 bases short, with 11 bases between. The CDR3 spans 13 residues. Germline CDR1 reads MNHEY; CDR2 reads SMNVEV (reference sequence). The CDR3 coding sequence is TGTGCCAGCAGTTTAAGGGAGATTGGTGAAGCTTTCTTT. As protein: CASSLREIGEAFF.

The V and J genes are TRBV5-1 and TRBJ2-5, with 9 bases fitting TRBD2. Looked up from germline, CDR1 is SGHRS and CDR2 is YFSETQ. J lost 2 bases, V lost 0 bases, and 5 bases had no gene match. CDR3 length: 16 residues. CDR3 amino acids: CASSLVGTSIQETQYF. The CDR3 DNA reads TGCGCCAGCAGCTTGGTCGGGACTAGCATTCAAGAGACCCAGTACTTC.

Only a few counts were recorded for this clone. The chain is built from TRBV7-3 and TRBJ2-2; 7 bases agree with TRBD2. The length of the CDR3 is 14 residues. The germline V gene encodes CDR1 SGHTA and CDR2 FQGTGA. V trimming: 8 bases; J trimming: 6 bases; junction bases outside the gene matches: 9. This chain's CDR3 is CASGRGSLAGELFF. The CDR3 region has the DNA TGTGCCAGCGGGAGGGGCTCGCTGGCCGGGGAGCTGTTTTTT.

This clone has a handful of counts. The chain has TRBV9 and TRBJ2-1, with D perhaps TRBD2 (6 bases). Germline V gene sequence: CDR1 SGDLS, CDR2 YYNGEE. Trimming removed 3 bases at V and 7 bases at J, with 14 bases between. The CDR3 loop spans 14 amino acids. DNA of the CDR3: TGTGCCAGCAGCGGCTCCGTTGGAGGGAATGAGCAGTTCTTC. Translated: CASSGSVGGNEQFF.

A few counts support this clone. The rearrangement joins TRBV5-1 to TRBJ2-1; the D gene is possibly TRBD2 (5 bases). Germline CDR1 SGHRS, CDR2 YFSETQ. The CDR3 extends over 17 amino acids. V lost 3 bases, J lost 7 bases, and 23 bases lay in between. The CDR3 DNA sequence: TGCGCCAGCAGCTCCGGGGATGCCAGTCCCCCAATGAATGAGCAGTTCTTC. Translated: CASSSGDASPPMNEQFF.

This sequence joins TRBV19 and TRBJ1-5; the match to TRBD1 covers 9 bases. Germline CDR1 LNHDA, CDR2 SQIVND (reference sequence). CDR3 size: 15 residues. The trim removed 7 bases at V and 1 base at J, leaving 5 bases unmatched. The CDR3 sequence is CASNSDRGSNQPQHF. The DNA for the CDR3 is TGTGCCAGTAACTCGGACAGGGGCAGCAATCAGCCCCAGCATTTT.

This clone was recorded a few times. The rearrangement links TRBV6-1 to TRBJ2-5; 9 positions match TRBD1. The J call may be mistaken, given a closer DNA end match to TRBJ2-7. This CDR3 has 14 residues. In germline, CDR1 is MNHNS, CDR2 SASEGT. The CDR3 spells CASRKGQGIREQYF. DNA for the CDR3: TGTGCCAGCAGGAAGGGACAGGGAATACGCGAGCAGTACTTC.

Worth noting for this clone: The conserved phenylalanine or tryptophan is not found at the CDR3 terminus, so this likely reflects a read error. V and J are TRBV2 and TRBJ1-1; D remains ambiguous. Germline assignment: CDR1 SNHLY and CDR2 FYNNEI. There are 16 residues in the CDR3. In DNA form, the CDR3 reads TGTGACAGCAGTGTGAGGGCCAGGTCATATGGCACTGAAGCTTTCTTG. Amino acids: CDSSVRARSYGTEAFL.

This sequence joins TRBV5-1 and TRBJ2-3; 11 nucleotides line up with TRBD2. V lost 0 bases to trimming and J lost 1 base; unmatched junction nucleotides: 10. CDR3 size: 19 residues. The germline V gene encodes CDR1 SGHRS and CDR2 YFSETQ. The chain's CDR3 is CASSLDGLAGGPGTDTQYF. The CDR3, as DNA: TGCGCCAGCAGCTTGGACGGGCTAGCGGGGGGACCCGGCACAGATACGCAGTATTTT.

The chain uses TRBV4-1 and TRBJ2-5, with 13 bases matching TRBD2. Looked up from germline, CDR1 is MGHRA and CDR2 is YSYEKL. This CDR3 region has 20 residues. V lost 0 bases to trimming and J lost 4 bases; unmatched junction nucleotides: 14. CDR3 in amino acids: CASSQDPPRTSGGGGETQYF. The CDR3 bases are TGCGCCAGCAGCCAAGACCCACCCCGAACTAGCGGGGGGGGCGGAGAGACCCAGTACTTC.

The table lists this clone with a few counts. The J gene is TRBJ2-2, the V gene TRBV9; 7 nucleotides match TRBD1. Germline V lookup: CDR1 SGDLS, CDR2 YYNGEE. Trimming took 4 bases from V and 3 from J; bases not matched to a gene: 15. The CDR3 runs to 18 residues. CDR3 region: CASSYRQGKIRDTGELFF. CDR3 coding DNA: TGTGCCAGCAGCTACCGACAGGGTAAAATAAGGGACACCGGGGAGCTGTTTTTT.

This clone was counted a few times. This rearrangement joins TRBV7-2 to TRBJ2-7, with 8 bases aligning to TRBD1. This CDR3 is 15 amino acids long. V was pared by 5 bases and J by 0 bases, with 6 bases of the junction left unmatched. Germline CDR1 and CDR2: SGHTA and FQGNSA. The CDR3 loop is CASSTRTGLSYEQYF. CDR3 DNA sequence: TGTGCCAGCAGCACGCGGACAGGGCTCTCCTACGAGCAGTACTTC.

The rearrangement links TRBV5-1 to TRBJ1-2; 10 bases align to TRBD1. V dropped 3 bases and J dropped 0; count of bases not matched to a gene: 11. The CDR3 is 18 amino acids. Germline CDR1 reads SGHRS; CDR2 reads YFSETQ. In nucleotides, the CDR3 is TGCGCCAGCAGCTCCACCGGGACAGGGGCACCATCTAACTATGGCTACACCTTC. This codes for CASSSTGTGAPSNYGYTF. The complete variable domain, with remaining parts taken from reference TRBV5-1 and TRBJ1-2, reads KAGVTQTPRYLIKTRGQQVTLSCSPISGHRSVSWYQQTPGQGLQFLFEYFSETQRNKGNFPGRFSGRQFSNSRSEMNVSTLELGDSALYLCASSSTGTGAPSNYGYTFGSGTRLTVV.

The CDR3 spells CASSFSSGVTYEQYF. The DNA of the CDR3 is TGTGCCAGCAGCTTTTCTAGCGGGGTTACCTACGAGCAGTACTTC. J is TRBJ2-7 and V is TRBV5-4; 9 bases map to TRBD2. Germline values: CDR1 SGHNT, CDR2 YYREEE (reference sequence). The V gene end was trimmed by 2 bases and the J gene end by 2 bases; junction bases not matched to a gene: 5. This CDR3 comprises 15 residues.

This clone was detected a few times. The gene calls are TRBV30 and TRBJ1-4; TRBD1 is a possible D gene (5 bases). Looked up from germline, CDR1 is GTSNPN and CDR2 is SVGIG (reference sequence). V was pared by 1 base and J by 8 bases, with 20 bases between. The CDR3 has 16 residues. CDR3 amino acids: CAWSGPRTTNREKLFF. In nucleotides, the CDR3 is TGTGCCTGGAGTGGGCCTCGGACAACCAACAGGGAAAAACTGTTTTTT.